Sequencing of this T cell receptor beta chain was carried out in a study of cytomegalovirus exposure and HLA in healthy donors. Overall study: The study's early data release held around 85 million unique TCRs from HLA-typed donors.

Notes on the study in general: Among TCR beta chains of equal frequency, HLA-associated ones were more clonally expanded in a later analysis. An analysis that was carried out later associated approximately 17,000 TCR beta sequences with HLA alleles at 0.05 false discovery rate.

PCR used 60 Vbeta primers and 13 Jbeta primers. TCRdb's copy holds only in-frame clones and misses some; the assay was immunoSEQ multiplex PCR. Found here are about 110,000 clones, roughly 85% of them singletons; the top ten hold around 3.1%. Note on this clone: The antigen is not known.

Germline CDR1 reads LNHNV; CDR2 reads YYDKDF (reference sequence). The CDR3 length is 14 residues. Trimming removed 3 bases from V and 2 bases from J, with 11 bases in between. Sequencing was done on a sample of PBMCs. The TCR originated in a woman aged 40 to 49 in good health and CMV-seronegative. This chain uses TRBV15 with TRBJ2-7, with D possibly TRBD1 on 5 matching bases. CDR3 sequence reads: CATSSVAGTYEQYF. The CDR3 nucleotides are TGTGCCACCAGCAGCGTGGCAGGGACCTACGAGCAGTACTTC.